The 19 T cell receptor beta chains in this list originate from one sample, sequenced in a study of shared clonotypes between healthy human individuals. Positive CCR7 selection of CD45RO-negative cells yielded the naive CD8 cells, and terminally differentiated effector memory CD45RA+ cells were excluded. The table came from immunoSEQ multiplex PCR; TCRdb's copy has only in-frame clones and leaves some out. The table lists more than 2 million clones, 85% to 95% of them singletons. Sequencing was performed on naive CD8+ T cells from PBMCs. The source is a man aged 18 to 29 in good health. Some clones in this sample may be carry-over from other donors' samples.

This chain links TRBV14 with TRBJ2-1; 7 bases are shared with TRBD1. The CDR3 length is 12 residues. In germline, CDR1 is SGHDN, CDR2 FVKESK. Germline trimming cut 5 bases from V and 12 bases from J; bases unmatched to any gene: 7. The CDR3 DNA reads TGTGCCAGCAGCATCGGGACAGACGGGCAGTTCTTC. Translating it yields CASSIGTDGQFF.

V usage is TRBV6-1 and J usage is TRBJ1-5; D is ambiguous. The CDR3 sequence is 12 residues long. The V end lost 8 bases, the J end lost 0 bases, and 5 bases lay between the germline ends. Germline V gene sequence: CDR1 MNHNS, CDR2 SASEGT. The CDR3 sequence: CASGYSNQPQHF. The CDR3 nucleotides read TGTGCCAGCGGTTATAGCAATCAGCCCCAGCATTTT.

The J gene is TRBJ1-2, the V gene TRBV9; a weak D match, TRBD1 (5 bases). Germline-derived CDR1 and CDR2 are SGDLS and YYNGEE. The CDR3 has 13 amino acids. V lost 4 bases, J lost 2 bases, and 9 bases lay in between. The CDR3 DNA reads as TGTGCCAGCAGCCCCGGGGGGAACTATGGCTACACCTTC. Protein sequence: CASSPGGNYGYTF.

The genes are TRBV6-1 and TRBJ2-2; 11 nucleotides align to TRBD1. The CDR3 contains 15 residues. Germline values: CDR1 MNHNS, CDR2 SASEGT. Trimming took 3 bases from V and 7 from J; bases not matched to a gene: 4. The CDR3 region is CASSEDRGRNGELFF. Here the CDR3 DNA reads TGTGCCAGCAGTGAGGACAGGGGGCGGAACGGGGAGCTGTTTTTT.

The gene calls are TRBV4-1 and TRBJ1-2; 7 bases align to TRBD1. This CDR3 region has 15 residues. The germline V gene has CDR1 MGHRA and CDR2 YSYEKL. V lost 2 bases and J lost 6; bases outside the gene matches: 9. The CDR3 spells CASSQYQTGIDGYTF. Here the CDR3 DNA reads TGCGCCAGCAGCCAATATCAGACAGGGATCGATGGCTACACCTTC.

Remarks on this clone: The sample holds other DNA sequences that translate to the same CDR3. The V call is TRBV27, the J call TRBJ2-1; TRBD2 matches 11 bases. CDR3 length: 15 residues. From germline, CDR1 is MNHEY and CDR2 SMNVEV (reference sequence). V gave up 7 bases and J gave up 4 bases; unmatched junction bases: 6. The CDR3 bases are TGTGCCAGCACCCCCGGGACTAGCGGATACAATGAGCAGTTCTTC. Protein product: CASTPGTSGYNEQFF.

Only one count was recorded for this clone. The CDR3 sequence: CASSIYRVGLGMNTEAFF. For the CDR3, the DNA is TGTGCCAGTAGTATATATAGGGTCGGATTGGGCATGAACACTGAAGCTTTCTTT. The chain has TRBV19 and TRBJ1-1, with D unresolved. V lost 2 bases and J 0 bases, leaving 19 bases between the germline ends. Germline V lookup: CDR1 LNHDA, CDR2 SQIVND (reference sequence). The CDR3 is made up of 18 amino acids.

This clone was detected only once. CDR3 amino acids: CASTPDPAASGGYTF. CDR3 coding DNA: TGTGCCAGCACCCCTGACCCGGCCGCGTCGGGTGGCTACACCTTC. The chain combines TRBV2 with TRBJ1-2; D is undetermined. The V end lost 7 bases, the J end lost 7 bases, and 22 bases lay between the germline ends. This CDR3 is built from 15 residues. The V gene's germline CDR1 is SNHLY and CDR2 FYNNEI. The full variable domain, with the rest looked up from reference TRBV2 and TRBJ1-2, is EPEVTQTPSHQVTQMGQEVILRCVPISNHLYFYWYRQILGQKVEFLVSFYNNEISEKSEIFDDQFSVERPDGSNFTLKIRSTKLEDSAMYFCASTPDPAASGGYTFGSGTRLTVV.

The chain has TRBV6-6 and TRBJ2-1, with D tentatively TRBD1 (6 bases). This CDR3 contains 15 residues. Between the trimmed V and J ends, which lost 4 bases and 7 bases, there was a span of 17 bases. The germline V gene has CDR1 MNHNY and CDR2 SVGAGI (reference sequence). CDR3 region: CASSFAGAPGNEQFF. CDR3 DNA: TGTGCCAGCAGTTTTGCAGGGGCGCCGGGGAATGAGCAGTTCTTC.

This clone occurred a few times. The CDR3 bases are TGTGCCAGTAGCCCACTAGCGGGATTTGGCAATGAGCAGTTCTTC. Amino acids: CASSPLAGFGNEQFF. This sequence joins TRBV19 and TRBJ2-1, with 10 bases fitting TRBD2. The CDR3 length is 15 residues. Germline V CDR1 and CDR2: LNHDA, SQIVND (reference sequence). V was pared by 6 bases and J by 6 bases, with 8 bases of the junction left unmatched. Looking up the rest from reference TRBV19 and TRBJ2-1 gives the full variable domain: DGGITQSPKYLFRKEGQNVTLSCEQNLNHDAMYWYRQDPGQGLRLIYYSQIVNDFQKGDIAEGYSVSREKKESFPLTVTSAQKNPTAFYLCASSPLAGFGNEQFFGPGTRLTVL.

V and J are TRBV7-9 and TRBJ2-7, with TRBD2 matching over 7 bases. Germline CDR1 reads SEHNR; CDR2 reads FQNEAQ (reference sequence). V was clipped by 5 bases and J by 1 base; unmatched bases: 8. There are 15 residues in the CDR3. CDR3 nucleotide sequence: TGTGCCAGCAGCGCTCGGGACGGGAGGTCCTACGAGCAGTACTTC. Protein product: CASSARDGRSYEQYF. Combining the CDR3 with reference TRBV7-9 and TRBJ2-7 gives the whole variable domain DTGVSQNPRHKITKRGQNVTFRCDPISEHNRLYWYRQTLGQGPEFLTYFQNEAQLEKSRLLSDRFSAERPKGSFSTLEIQRTEQGDSAMYLCASSARDGRSYEQYFGPGTRLTVT.

The V gene is TRBV19, the J gene TRBJ1-2; TRBD1 matches 7 bases. Per the germline V gene, CDR1 is LNHDA and CDR2 is SQIVND (reference sequence). V dropped 5 bases and J dropped 4; count of bases not matched to a gene: 7. The CDR3 has 14 amino acids. The CDR3 DNA is TGTGCCAGTAGTCCCCAGGGGGGTGTCTATGGCTACACCTTC. Translating it yields CASSPQGGVYGYTF.

The chain couples TRBV5-1 to TRBJ2-1, with 9 bases fitting TRBD2. CDR1 SGHRS and CDR2 YFSETQ come from the germline V gene. The V and J ends lost 4 bases and 3 bases, in that order; junction bases with no gene match: 11. The CDR3 is 17 residues long. CDR3 nucleotide sequence: TGCGCCAGCAGCGGGGGACTAGCCGGATTTTTCTACAATGAGCAGTTCTTC. It is translated as CASSGGLAGFFYNEQFF.

The J gene is TRBJ2-7, the V gene TRBV7-2; D call uncertain. Deletions cut 1 base from V and 3 bases from J, with 7 bases between. This CDR3 region has 13 residues. Germline V gives CDR1 SGHTA, CDR2 FQGNSA. In DNA form, the CDR3 reads TGTGCCAGCAGCTTAGGTGCCCACTACGAGCAGTACTTC. This encodes CASSLGAHYEQYF.

The genes are TRBV28 and TRBJ1-5, with TRBD1 as a possible D gene (6 bases). Between the trimmed V and J ends, which lost 0 bases and 1 base, there was a span of 13 bases. The CDR3 runs 17 residues. Germline lookup yields CDR1 MDHEN and CDR2 SYDVKM. The CDR3 sequence: CASSLWDDQGSNQPQHF. DNA for the CDR3: TGTGCCAGCAGTTTATGGGACGATCAGGGGAGCAATCAGCCCCAGCATTTT.

On this clone: The sample contains more than one DNA sequence encoding this CDR3. The rearrangement uses TRBV27 and TRBJ2-1; no reliable D call. With 3 bases removed from V and 0 bases from J, the gap between germline ends came to 3 bases. The CDR3 has 13 residues. Germline CDR1 reads MNHEY; CDR2 reads SMNVEV (reference sequence). CDR3: CASSFRSYNEQFF. The CDR3 nucleotides read TGTGCCAGCAGTTTCCGCTCCTACAATGAGCAGTTCTTC.

This rearrangement joins TRBV7-9 to TRBJ2-3; D unclear. The CDR3 has 13 residues. V was trimmed by 2 bases and J by 4 bases, leaving 7 bases between them. Germline CDR1 reads SEHNR; CDR2 reads FQNEAQ (reference sequence). Here the CDR3 DNA reads TGTGCCAGCAGCTTAACGACGTCAGATACGCAGTATTTT. Translated: CASSLTTSDTQYF.

The chain is built from TRBV7-3 and TRBJ2-1; TRBD2 aligns across 9 bases. The V segment lost 5 bases and the J segment 2 bases; nucleotides outside the gene matches: 7. Looked up from germline, CDR1 is SGHTA and CDR2 is FQGTGA. This CDR3 is built from 16 residues. CDR3 in amino acids: CASSPSRTSAYNEQFF. The CDR3, as DNA: TGTGCCAGCAGCCCAAGTCGGACTAGCGCCTACAATGAGCAGTTCTTC.

V gene TRBV28 combines with J gene TRBJ2-2, with D possibly being TRBD1 (6 bases). Germline values: CDR1 MDHEN, CDR2 SYDVKM. The CDR3 is 15 residues long. Trimming took off 6 bases at V and 2 bases at J, with 13 bases between the two ends. The CDR3 is CASSFRGHNTGELFF. In DNA, the CDR3 is TGTGCCAGCAGCTTCAGGGGACACAACACCGGGGAGCTGTTTTTT.